The clone carrying this TCR beta chain appeared many times. The CDR3 is made up of 17 amino acids. V was trimmed by 4 bases and J by 0 bases, leaving 15 bases between them. Per germline, CDR1 LGHDT and CDR2 YNNKEL (reference sequence). This sample is part of a study of blood T cell repertoires in COVID-19. Profiling relied on immunoSEQ multiplex PCR, and the TCRdb table lists in-frame clones only, not all of them. Seen here are roughly 160,000 clones, under 90% observed once, and the top ten hold 10% to 13%. The chain recombines TRBV3-1 (or the pseudogene TRBV3-2) with TRBJ1-4; perhaps TRBD1 as D (5 bases). The sample was peripheral blood. This TCR came from a woman of 80 years or more with active or convalescent COVID-19. Here the CDR3 DNA reads TGTGCCAGCAGCCCCACTGGGGCACTTTCAACTAATGAAAAACTGTTTTTT. This gives the protein CASSPTGALSTNEKLFF.